The entry that follows covers one T cell receptor (beta chain) sequence. Authors' analysis steps: Reference gene primer amplification in the assay estimated nucleated cell counts. The protocol was immunoSEQ multiplex PCR, while the TCRdb copy is restricted to in-frame clones and leaves out a portion. The DNA was the basis for D and trimming; V, J and clone size are from that table. The sample has roughly 90,000 clones; about four fifths are singletons. The data stem from a study of blood T cell repertoires in COVID-19. Study overall: The United States, Italy and Spain provided the acute and convalescent COVID-19 samples. T cells, B-cell-depleted T cells, or PBMCs supplied cDNA or gDNA.

Trimming shortened V by 6 bases and J by 5 bases, and 6 bases separated the two germline ends. Per germline, CDR1 LGHNT and CDR2 FRNRAP. The CDR3 contains 11 residues. Specimen: peripheral blood. The V and J genes are TRBV12-5 and TRBJ2-3; D uncertain. The TCR was taken from a woman in her 70s with acute or convalescent COVID-19. CDR3 sequence reads: CASGTGDTQYF. The CDR3 DNA follows: TGTGCTAGTGGAACTGGAGATACGCAGTATTTT.